The 32 T cell receptor beta chains listed next were all sequenced from one sample in a study of blood T cell repertoires in COVID-19. Sequenced by immunoSEQ multiplex PCR; TCRdb stores in-frame clones only, minus some. The sample shows 300,000 to 400,000 clones, about 87% of them seen only once. Sequencing was carried out using peripheral blood. The receptors stem from a woman aged 45 to 65 who had recovered from COVID-19.

The chain recombines TRBV3-1 (or the pseudogene TRBV3-2) with TRBJ1-4; D is undetermined. The ends were cut back, 0 bases at V and 8 bases at J, with 13 bases in the middle. Looked up from germline, CDR1 is LGHDT and CDR2 is YNNKEL (reference sequence). The CDR3 loop spans 15 amino acids. The CDR3, as DNA: TGTGCCAGCAGCCAAGAAAGTAGGGAGTACGAAAAACTGTTTTTT. It specifies CASSQESREYEKLFF.

The chain couples TRBV30 to TRBJ1-3; D perhaps matches TRBD1 (6 bases). This CDR3 is built from 15 residues. V lost 5 bases, J lost 8 bases, and 22 bases lay in between. Germline CDR1 GTSNPN, CDR2 SVGIG (reference sequence). This chain's CDR3 is CAWANTVLGGDTIYF. The CDR3 coding sequence is TGTGCCTGGGCCAACACGGTCTTAGGGGGGGACACCATATATTTT.

The rearrangement uses TRBV5-1 and TRBJ1-1, with 10 positions matching TRBD1. The V segment lost 9 bases and the J segment 1 base; nucleotides outside the gene matches: 6. Germline V gene lookup returns CDR1 SGHRS and CDR2 YFSETQ. This CDR3 contains 14 residues. The CDR3 DNA reads as TGCGCCACTCGGGGGGACAGGGGGAACACTGAAGCTTTCTTT. This codes for CATRGDRGNTEAFF.

V gene TRBV3-1 (or the pseudogene TRBV3-2) combines with J gene TRBJ2-6, with 9 bases fitting TRBD1. V dropped 0 bases and J dropped 3; count of bases not matched to a gene: 3. Germline CDR1 LGHDT, CDR2 YNNKEL (reference sequence). This CDR3 is 17 amino acids long. The CDR3 bases are TGTGCCAGCAGCCAAGATAACAGGGGGCTTGGGGCCAACGTCCTGACTTTC. Translated: CASSQDNRGLGANVLTF.

The V gene is TRBV4-1, the J gene TRBJ2-2; the D gene is possibly TRBD2 (5 bases). The CDR3 totals 16 residues. V lost 3 bases to trimming and J lost 4 bases, with 15 bases between them. Germline assignment: CDR1 MGHRA and CDR2 YSYEKL. As DNA, the CDR3 is TGCGCCAGCAGCCAGGCGGGTCAGCTCGTCACCGGGGAGCTGTTTTTT. It is translated as CASSQAGQLVTGELFF.

This clone occurred once. The V gene is TRBV15, the J gene TRBJ1-1; TRBD1 might be the D (6 bases). Germline lookup yields CDR1 LNHNV and CDR2 YYDKDF (reference sequence). The CDR3 consists of 15 residues. Trimming took 0 bases from V and 4 from J, leaving 12 bases between them. The chain's CDR3 is CATSRDGAGVTEAFF. The DNA for the CDR3 is TGTGCCACCAGCAGAGATGGGGCAGGGGTCACTGAAGCTTTCTTT.

This sequence joins TRBV11-3 and TRBJ1-3, with 9 bases matching TRBD1. CDR1 and CDR2 (germline): SGHNT, YENEEA. The trim removed 5 bases at V and 4 bases at J, leaving 6 bases unmatched. The CDR3 consists of 15 residues. Written as DNA, the CDR3 is TGTGCCAGCAGCAAAGGGACAGGGAAAGGAAACACCATATATTTT. Protein sequence: CASSKGTGKGNTIYF.

J is TRBJ1-5 and V is TRBV7-2; the D gene is possibly TRBD1 (6 bases). Trimming cost V 6 bases and J 5 bases, with 8 bases left between them. CDR1 and CDR2 from the germline V gene are SGHTA and FQGNSA. The CDR3 covers 12 residues. CDR3 sequence reads: CASSRQDQPQHF. In DNA, the CDR3 is TGTGCCAGCAGTCGACAGGATCAGCCCCAGCATTTT.

V and J are TRBV4-3 and TRBJ2-6; 11 bases are shared with TRBD1. The germline CDR1 and CDR2 sequences are LGHNA and YSLEER. J gave up 3 bases and V 0 bases, and 7 bases lay outside the gene matches. The CDR3 sequence is 19 residues long. The CDR3 region has the DNA TGCGCCAGCAGCCAAGAATTCCGGACAGGGGGCTTTGGGGCCAACGTCCTGACTTTC. Translation gives CASSQEFRTGGFGANVLTF.

The CDR3 here is CAISGTGRLTYEQYF. CDR3 sequence (DNA): TGTGCCATCAGCGGGACAGGGAGGCTTACCTACGAGCAGTACTTC. The chain combines TRBV10-3 with TRBJ2-7; 9 nucleotides align to TRBD1. CDR3 size: 15 residues. J lost 2 bases, V lost 6 bases, and 8 bases had no gene match. Germline CDR1 and CDR2: ENHRY and SYGVKD.

The CDR3 loop reads CASSLETSGYNEQFF. The CDR3, as DNA: TGTGCCAGCAGCTTAGAGACTAGCGGATACAATGAGCAGTTCTTC. The chain has TRBV7-8 and TRBJ2-1; TRBD2 aligns across 9 bases. This CDR3 is 15 amino acids long. J lost 4 bases, V lost 1 base, and 2 bases had no gene match. From germline, CDR1 is SGHVS and CDR2 FQNEAQ. Full variable domain (missing parts from reference TRBV7-8 and TRBJ2-1): GAGVSQSPRYKVAKRGQDVALRCDPISGHVSLFWYQQALGQGPEFLTYFQNEAQLDKSGLPSDRFFAERPEGSVSTLKIQRTQQEDSAVYLCASSLETSGYNEQFFGPGTRLTVL.

This chain uses TRBV3-1 (or the pseudogene TRBV3-2) with TRBJ2-4; TRBD1 aligns across 9 bases. The CDR3 sequence is 16 residues long. Germline V gene lookup returns CDR1 LGHDT and CDR2 YNNKEL (reference sequence). V trimming: 1 base; J trimming: 3 bases; junction bases outside the gene matches: 4. The CDR3 reads CASSQGQGEGKNIQYF. In DNA form, the CDR3 reads TGTGCCAGCAGCCAAGGACAGGGGGAAGGCAAAAACATTCAGTACTTC.

The V call is TRBV19, the J call TRBJ2-2; TRBD1 aligns across 7 bases. J gave up 5 bases and V 5 bases, and 8 bases lay outside the gene matches. The germline V gene has CDR1 LNHDA and CDR2 SQIVND (reference sequence). This CDR3 spans 15 amino acids. CDR3 residues: CASSPPDRVTGELFF. CDR3 in DNA: TGTGCCAGTAGTCCACCAGACAGGGTTACCGGGGAGCTGTTTTTT.

The rearrangement joins TRBV27 to TRBJ1-2; D gene ambiguous. Germline V gives CDR1 MNHEY, CDR2 SMNVEV (reference sequence). The CDR3 spans 15 residues. Trimming took 2 bases from V and 4 from J, leaving 14 bases between them. The CDR3 bases are TGTGCCAGCAGTTTAGGACGGGGTCCGACCTATGGCTACACCTTC. It specifies CASSLGRGPTYGYTF.

The chain carries TRBV19 and TRBJ2-7; no clear D gene. The V end lost 8 bases, the J end lost 5 bases, and 13 bases lay between the germline ends. The CDR3 runs to 12 residues. Germline CDR1 is LNHDA and CDR2 is SQIVND (reference sequence). The CDR3 coding sequence is TGTGCCAGTCCCGGGTCACGCCACGAGCAGTACTTC. Translation gives CASPGSRHEQYF.

V and J are TRBV6-5 and TRBJ2-2, with 7 bases matching TRBD1. CDR3 length: 13 residues. The trim removed 10 bases at V and 6 bases at J, leaving 8 bases unmatched. Germline assignment: CDR1 MNHEY and CDR2 SVGAGI. The CDR3 here is CATTQGQSGELFF. CDR3 DNA sequence: TGTGCCACAACACAGGGGCAGTCCGGGGAGCTGTTTTTT.

This chain links TRBV28 with TRBJ2-3, with D possibly matching TRBD1 (6 bases). The V and J ends lost 6 bases and 3 bases respectively, with 19 bases between them. Per the germline V gene, CDR1 is MDHEN and CDR2 is SYDVKM. The CDR3 extends over 16 amino acids. As DNA, the CDR3 is TGTGCCAGCAGCTTAAACTCAGGGGTTGTAACAGATACGCAGTATTTT. Translated, it gives CASSLNSGVVTDTQYF.

The rearrangement joins TRBV29-1 to TRBJ2-3, with 8 bases identical to TRBD2. J lost 2 bases, V lost 6 bases, and 16 bases had no gene match. The CDR3 loop spans 17 amino acids. Germline CDR1 SQVTM, CDR2 ANQGSEA. The CDR3 DNA reads as TGCAGCGTCCCTATCATTAGCGGGACGCTATACACAGATACGCAGTATTTT. Protein sequence: CSVPIISGTLYTDTQYF.

The chain joins TRBV30 to TRBJ1-2; 11 nucleotides agree with TRBD1. Germline CDR1 GTSNPN, CDR2 SVGIG (reference sequence). The CDR3 length is 13 residues. J gave up 6 bases and V 3 bases, and 3 bases lay outside the gene matches. The CDR3 loop reads CAWRDRGRDGYTF. The CDR3 nucleotides read TGTGCCTGGAGGGACAGGGGGCGGGATGGCTACACCTTC.

This rearrangement joins TRBV7-2 to TRBJ1-2; 7 nucleotides line up with TRBD1. The CDR3 runs 17 residues. V lost 1 base and J lost 4; bases outside the gene matches: 12. Per the germline V gene, CDR1 is SGHTA and CDR2 is FQGNSA. CDR3 loop: CASSLELVTGPAYGYTF. The CDR3 nucleotides are TGTGCCAGCAGCTTAGAATTGGTGACAGGGCCGGCCTATGGCTACACCTTC.

This chain uses TRBV20-1 with TRBJ1-2; D unclear. CDR1 and CDR2 (germline): DFQATT, SNEGSKA (reference sequence). Trimming pared 3 bases from V and 13 bases from J, leaving 15 bases between. CDR3 length: 11 amino acids. CDR3 sequence: CSASLSRALTF. The CDR3 nucleotides read TGCAGTGCTAGCTTGTCGAGGGCCCTCACCTTC.

V and J are TRBV21-1 and TRBJ1-3; the table's TRBD1 call for D was not verified on the DNA. TRBV21-1 counts as a pseudogene. This CDR3 is 13 amino acids long. The CDR3: CASSKTGRGISYF. The DNA of the CDR3 is TGTGCCAGCAGCAAAACGGGCAGGGGAATTTCCTATTTT.

The chain couples TRBV5-1 to TRBJ1-4; 7 positions agree with TRBD1. The CDR3 runs 15 residues. The germline CDR1 and CDR2 sequences are SGHRS and YFSETQ. The junction had 5 bases not matched to a gene; V was cut back by 3 bases and J by 3 bases. The CDR3 spells CASSSTGAPNEKLFF. Written as DNA, the CDR3 is TGCGCCAGCAGCTCCACAGGGGCCCCTAATGAAAAACTGTTTTTT.

J is TRBJ2-5 and V is TRBV6-2 or TRBV6-3, with D unclear. V dropped 2 bases and J dropped 1 base, with 14 bases sitting between them. Per germline, CDR1 MNHEY and CDR2 SVGEGT. CDR3 length: 16 amino acids. The CDR3 nucleotides read TGTGCCAGCAGTTACAGGCTCGGGTCCGCCCAAGAGACCCAGTACTTC. It specifies CASSYRLGSAQETQYF.

V and J are TRBV25-1 and TRBJ1-1; D gene unclear. The germline CDR1 and CDR2 sequences are MGHDK and SYGVNS. This CDR3 has 13 amino acids. V was cut by 5 bases and J by 1 base, with 8 bases left in between. CDR3: CASSKTRNTEAFF. CDR3 coding DNA: TGTGCCAGCAGTAAGACAAGGAACACTGAAGCTTTCTTT.

The genes are TRBV7-9 and TRBJ2-3, with D tentatively TRBD2 (6 bases). Germline V gene sequence: CDR1 SEHNR, CDR2 FQNEAQ (reference sequence). This CDR3 has 15 amino acids. Deletions cut 8 bases from V and 2 bases from J, with 17 bases between. CDR3 region: CASGGQSYFTDTQYF. DNA for the CDR3: TGTGCCAGCGGAGGGCAGAGTTATTTCACAGATACGCAGTATTTT.

This clone was counted once. The V call is TRBV3-1 (or the pseudogene TRBV3-2), the J call TRBJ1-3, with D possibly TRBD1 on 6 matching bases. The CDR3 consists of 17 residues. The V end was cut by 4 bases, the J end by 0 bases, with 16 bases between. Germline V CDR1 and CDR2: LGHDT, YNNKEL (reference sequence). CDR3 DNA: TGTGCCAGCAGCCCTGCCGGGACATCGAGCTCTGGAAACACCATATATTTT. Translating it yields CASSPAGTSSSGNTIYF.

The chain uses TRBV9 and TRBJ2-1; TRBD2 matches 10 bases. The germline gives CDR1 SGDLS, CDR2 YYNGEE. With V trimmed by 4 bases and J by 7 bases, 14 bases remained unmatched. This CDR3 comprises 17 residues. DNA for the CDR3: TGTGCCAGCAGCCTTGAGTTGACTAGCGGGTCTGGTAATGAGCAGTTCTTC. Translation gives CASSLELTSGSGNEQFF. Using reference TRBV9 and TRBJ2-1 for the parts outside the CDR3, the full variable domain is DSGVTQTPKHLITATGQRVTLRCSPRSGDLSVYWYQQSLDQGLQFLIQYYNGEERAKGNILERFSAQQFPDLHSELNLSSLELGDSALYFCASSLELTSGSGNEQFFGPGTRLTVL.

The genes are TRBV7-8 and TRBJ1-6; no reliable D call. The CDR3 runs 16 residues. Trimming took off 5 bases at V and 4 bases at J, with 15 bases between the two ends. CDR1 and CDR2 from the germline V gene are SGHVS and FQNEAQ. CDR3 DNA sequence: TGTGCCAGCAGCCTGGTGGCAGAATCTTATAATTCACCCCTCCACTTT. It is translated as CASSLVAESYNSPLHF.

The rearrangement joins TRBV7-9 to TRBJ2-7; D call uncertain. This CDR3 region has 12 residues. CDR1 and CDR2 from the germline V gene are SEHNR and FQNEAQ (reference sequence). V lost 0 bases and J 6 bases, leaving 6 bases between the germline ends. CDR3 coding DNA: TGTGCCAGCAGCTTAGCACTCGGCGAGCAGTACTTC. Its translation: CASSLALGEQYF.

The V and J genes are TRBV15 and TRBJ2-3; 8 bases are a match to TRBD2. This CDR3 comprises 17 residues. CDR1 and CDR2 from the germline V gene are LNHNV and YYDKDF (reference sequence). V was clipped by 2 bases and J by 0 bases; unmatched bases: 7. CDR3 bases: TGTGCCACCAGCAGATCCCCTAGCGGGTTTAGCACAGATACGCAGTATTTT. It yields the protein CATSRSPSGFSTDTQYF.

V gene TRBV15 combines with J gene TRBJ1-3; TRBD1 is a possible D gene (5 bases). Per the germline V gene, CDR1 is LNHNV and CDR2 is YYDKDF (reference sequence). This CDR3 comprises 17 residues. V was cut by 0 bases and J by 4 bases, with 16 bases left in between. The CDR3 sequence is CATSRDRPGTGGNTIYF. In DNA form, the CDR3 reads TGTGCCACCAGCAGAGATCGTCCCGGGACTGGAGGAAACACCATATATTTT.